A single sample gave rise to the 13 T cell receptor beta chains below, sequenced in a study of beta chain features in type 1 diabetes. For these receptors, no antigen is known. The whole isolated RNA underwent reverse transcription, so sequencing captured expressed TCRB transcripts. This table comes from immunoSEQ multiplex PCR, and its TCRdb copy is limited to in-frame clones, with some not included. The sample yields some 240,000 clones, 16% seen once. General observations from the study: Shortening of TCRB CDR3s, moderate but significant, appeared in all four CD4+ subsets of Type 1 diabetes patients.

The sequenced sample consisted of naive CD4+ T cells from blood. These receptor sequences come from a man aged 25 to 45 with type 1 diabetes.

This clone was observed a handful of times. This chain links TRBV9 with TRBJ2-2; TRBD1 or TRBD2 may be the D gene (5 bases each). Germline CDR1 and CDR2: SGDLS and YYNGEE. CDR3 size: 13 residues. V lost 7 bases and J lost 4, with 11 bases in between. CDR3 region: CASREGFTGELFF. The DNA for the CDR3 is TGTGCCAGCCGAGAGGGGTTCACCGGGGAGCTGTTTTTT.

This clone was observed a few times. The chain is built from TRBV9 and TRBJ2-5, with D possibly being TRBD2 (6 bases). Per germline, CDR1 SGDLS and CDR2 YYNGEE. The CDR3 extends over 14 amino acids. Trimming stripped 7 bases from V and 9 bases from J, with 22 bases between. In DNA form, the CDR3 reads TGTGCCAGCGGCCCGGCGCCTGAGTCTAGCGCCCAGTACTTC. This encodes CASGPAPESSAQYF.

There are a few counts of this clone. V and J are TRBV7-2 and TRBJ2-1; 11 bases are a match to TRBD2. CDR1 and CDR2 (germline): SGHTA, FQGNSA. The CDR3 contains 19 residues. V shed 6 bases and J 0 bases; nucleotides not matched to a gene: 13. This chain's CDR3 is CASRFRTSGLLSSYNEQFF. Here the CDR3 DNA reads TGTGCCAGCAGGTTCCGGACTAGCGGGCTACTTAGCTCCTACAATGAGCAGTTCTTC.

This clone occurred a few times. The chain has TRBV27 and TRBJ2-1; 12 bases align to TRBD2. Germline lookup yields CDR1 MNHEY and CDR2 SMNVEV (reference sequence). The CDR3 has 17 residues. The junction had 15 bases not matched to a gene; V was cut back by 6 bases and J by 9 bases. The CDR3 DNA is TGTGCCAGCAGAAGGGATTTTCTAGCGGGAGGGCCGAGTGAGCAGTTCTTC. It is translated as CASRRDFLAGGPSEQFF.

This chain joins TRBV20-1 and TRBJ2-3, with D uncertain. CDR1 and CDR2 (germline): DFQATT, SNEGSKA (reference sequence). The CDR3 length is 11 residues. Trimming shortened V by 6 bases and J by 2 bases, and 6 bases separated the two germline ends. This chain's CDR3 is CSAQYTDTQYF. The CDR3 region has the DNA TGCAGTGCCCAATACACAGATACGCAGTATTTT.

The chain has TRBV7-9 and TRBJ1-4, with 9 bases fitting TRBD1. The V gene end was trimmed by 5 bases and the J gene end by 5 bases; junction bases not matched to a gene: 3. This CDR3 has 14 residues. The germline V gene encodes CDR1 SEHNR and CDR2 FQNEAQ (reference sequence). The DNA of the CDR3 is TGTGCCAGCAGCCCCGGGACAGGGAATGAAAAACTGTTTTTT. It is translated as CASSPGTGNEKLFF.

In nucleotides, the CDR3 is TGCAGCGTTTCGCCGACTAGCGGGAGAACCGGGGAGCTGTTTTTT. This codes for CSVSPTSGRTGELFF. J is TRBJ2-2 and V is TRBV29-1, with 12 bases fitting TRBD2. Germline CDR1 reads SQVTM; CDR2 reads ANQGSEA. The CDR3 contains 15 residues. Unmatched junction bases numbered 6, after V lost 5 bases and J lost 5 bases.

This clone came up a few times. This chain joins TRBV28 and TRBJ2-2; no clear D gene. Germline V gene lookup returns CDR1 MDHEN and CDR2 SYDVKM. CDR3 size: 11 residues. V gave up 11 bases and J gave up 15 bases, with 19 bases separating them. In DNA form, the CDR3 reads TGTGCCTCGGGCCGGAGTGAGAGGATGTTTTTT. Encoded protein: CASGRSERMFF.

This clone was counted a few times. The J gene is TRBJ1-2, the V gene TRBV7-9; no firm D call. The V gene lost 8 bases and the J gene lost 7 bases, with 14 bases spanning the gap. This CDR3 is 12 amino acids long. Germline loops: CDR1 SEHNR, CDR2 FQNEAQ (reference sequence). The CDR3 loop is CASSKSAGGYTF. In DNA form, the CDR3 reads TGTGCCAGCTCCAAATCAGCGGGTGGCTACACCTTC.

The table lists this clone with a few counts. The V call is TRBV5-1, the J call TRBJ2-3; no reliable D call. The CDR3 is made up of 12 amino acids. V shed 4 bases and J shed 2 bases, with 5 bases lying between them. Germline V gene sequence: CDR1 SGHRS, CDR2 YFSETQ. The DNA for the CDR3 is TGCGCCAGCAGCGAAGTCACAGATACGCAGTATTTT. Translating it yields CASSEVTDTQYF. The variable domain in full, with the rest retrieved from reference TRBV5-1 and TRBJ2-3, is KAGVTQTPRYLIKTRGQQVTLSCSPISGHRSVSWYQQTPGQGLQFLFEYFSETQRNKGNFPGRFSGRQFSNSRSEMNVSTLELGDSALYLCASSEVTDTQYFGPGTRLTVL.

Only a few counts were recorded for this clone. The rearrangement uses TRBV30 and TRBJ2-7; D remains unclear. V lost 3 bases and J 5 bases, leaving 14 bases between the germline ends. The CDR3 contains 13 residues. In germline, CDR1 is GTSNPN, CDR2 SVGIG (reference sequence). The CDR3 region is CAWSKTLSNEQYF. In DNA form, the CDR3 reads TGTGCCTGGAGCAAGACATTATCAAACGAGCAGTACTTC.

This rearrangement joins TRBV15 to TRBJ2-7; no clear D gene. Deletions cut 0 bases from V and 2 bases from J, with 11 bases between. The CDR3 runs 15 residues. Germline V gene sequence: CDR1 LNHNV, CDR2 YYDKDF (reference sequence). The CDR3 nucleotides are TGTGCCACCAGCAGAGAAGACACCGCCACCTACGAGCAGTACTTC. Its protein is CATSREDTATYEQYF.

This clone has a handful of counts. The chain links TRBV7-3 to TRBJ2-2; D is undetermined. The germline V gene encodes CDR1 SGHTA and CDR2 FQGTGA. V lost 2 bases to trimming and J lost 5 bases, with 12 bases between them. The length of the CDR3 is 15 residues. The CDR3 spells CASSLGGSRTGELFF. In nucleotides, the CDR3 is TGTGCCAGCAGCTTAGGCGGCAGTAGGACCGGGGAGCTGTTTTTT.